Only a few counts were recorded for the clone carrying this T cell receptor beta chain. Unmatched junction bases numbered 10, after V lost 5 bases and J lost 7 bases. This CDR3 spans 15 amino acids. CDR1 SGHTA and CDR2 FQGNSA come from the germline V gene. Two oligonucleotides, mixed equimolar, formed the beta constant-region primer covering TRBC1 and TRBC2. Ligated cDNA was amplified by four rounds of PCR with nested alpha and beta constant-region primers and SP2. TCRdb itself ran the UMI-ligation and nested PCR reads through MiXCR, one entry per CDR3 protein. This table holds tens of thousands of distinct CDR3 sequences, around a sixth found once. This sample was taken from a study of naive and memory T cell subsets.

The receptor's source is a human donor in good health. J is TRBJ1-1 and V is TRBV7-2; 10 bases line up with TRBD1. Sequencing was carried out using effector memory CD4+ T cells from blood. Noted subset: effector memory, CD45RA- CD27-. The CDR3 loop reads CASSRDRGLSDEAFF. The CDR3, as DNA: TGTGCCAGCAGCCGGGACAGGGGTCTTTCTGATGAAGCTTTCTTT.